The following is a T cell receptor beta chain sequence with its context. Its recognized antigen is unknown. No base qualities exist here, and no much larger clone lies one base off it. These data are taken from a study of shared clonotypes between healthy human individuals (dated by TCRdb to about 2020). Notes on the research overall: The cohort included three men and a couple of women between 18 and 49 years of age. For each donor, three plates each were used for CD4 naive and CD4 memory, two plates were used for CD8 naive, and one plate was used for CD8 memory. The study deeply sequenced blood TCR repertoires of about 5 healthy adults to estimate repertoire size and the extent of clonotype sharing between individuals. To increase sequencing depth and limit assay-specific biases, TCR repertoire library preparation and sequencing were carried out by different laboratories using diverse techniques. Per donor, leukapheresis produced somewhere between about 0.94 and 9 billion PBMCs.

Broad study findings and their caveats: Clonotypes shared by all four sorted-subset donors showed higher generation probabilities than non-shared clonotypes. Estimated clonotype richness was generally larger for naive than for memory subsets. Sampling was restricted to blood, and TCR repertoires in tissues likely differ from the TCR repertoires found in blood. Incomplete sequencing was indicated by rarefaction of sorted-subset datasets, despite the large sequencing depth. Pairwise subsampling led to the expectation that sequencing depth would affect the degree of clonotype sharing among donors. Because the study included a small number of donors, the genetic and exposure-history diversity represented was limited. About 5% of naive CD4, 3.5% of naive CD8, approximately 2.2% of memory CD4, and less than 0.45% of memory CD8 clonotypes were shared across a few donors.

Using the deep immunoSEQ assay, TCR CDR3 regions were amplified from genomic DNA by multiplex PCR. Extracted genomic DNA from each cell subset was distributed evenly across all wells of several immunoSEQ 96-well plates, and each plate was treated as a replicate. For sorted subsets, roughly 200 ng of genomic DNA, equivalent to some 30,000 T cell genomes, went into each replicate PCR. Purified libraries were quantified with a Qubit 3.0 fluorometer, sized on a Bioanalyzer 2100, and re-quantified with the KAPA Library Quantification kit. Every immunoSEQ 96-well plate was sequenced on a dedicated single-read 150-cycle Illumina NextSeq 550 flow cell. On the authors' methods: Because the immunoSEQ output held only junctional sequences and lacked quality scores, the filtering could not match the filtering applied to full-length reads. To assign V/J genes and CDR3, sequences were annotated against IMGT germline references using PyIR, a Python wrapper for IgBLAST v1.9. Reads were removed for weak V/J assignments (E-value above 1e-6), missing CDR3, stop codons, out-of-frame junctions, or ambiguous translated residues. V3J clonotypes were defined as sequences sharing the same inferred V gene, J gene, and CDR3 amino acid sequence. Percentage overlap between repertoires was calculated by dividing the number of shared unique clonotypes by the size of the smaller repertoire. RTK rarefaction, the Chao1 estimator, and Recon v2.1 estimates of unobserved clonotypes were used to assess repertoire richness. For all TCRbeta clonotypes obtained by the gDNA method from several donors, generation probabilities were computed with OLGA. As stored in TCRdb, this immuneACCESS dataset retains in-frame rearrangements with V and J assigned. A fraction of the clones does not appear; measured against another copy, unresolved V genes explain less than half of the discrepancy, and the remainder lacks a known reason. V and J calls and clone size are as listed in that table; D and trimming were resolved from the DNA. This sample gives 550,000 to 800,000 clones in total; roughly 91% of them show up just once. About 33% of the sample lies in the top ten.

Donors were healthy HIV-negative adults with no recently reported acute infections or vaccinations. All donors were Caucasian adults living in Nashville, Tennessee, USA. The CD8 memory samples were a combination of magnetically selected CD45RO+ cells and CCR7-negative CD45RA+ effector memory (TemRA) cells. Blood was collected by leukapheresis, and PBMCs were isolated by Ficoll-Histopaque density gradient centrifugation and then cryopreserved in liquid nitrogen vapor phase. Purity and quantity of every magnetically sorted T cell population were checked by analytical flow cytometry. Each sorted fraction had its genomic DNA isolated and then quantified by UV absorbance on a Nanodrop 2000c. V is trimmed back by 7 bases and J by 3 bases, and the junction contains 11 bases that no gene match accounts for. CDR1 and CDR2 (MNHEY, SMNVEV) derive from the germline V gene (reference sequence). Including cysteine and phenylalanine, the CDR3 has 16 amino acids. Just the 48-base CDR3 DNA is kept, in frame starting at base 1.

The TCR was taken from a man in his late teens or twenties in good health. Some clones in this sample may be carry-over from other donors' samples. The material sequenced was memory CD8+ T cells from PBMCs. The cell subset or site label on this specimen signifies: CD45RO+ cells pooled with CCR7-negative TemRA cells. The receptor chain draws on TRBV27 and TRBJ2-3; TRBD2 agrees with 9 junctional bases. The encoded CDR3 is CASTTQWAGGTDTQYF. The DNA sequence is as follows: TGTGCCAGCACTACACAATGGGCGGGGGGGACAGATACGCAGTATTTT.